These 14 T cell receptor beta chains were all obtained from the same sample, sequenced in a study of metastatic and nonmetastatic thyroid tumors. Until they underwent thyroid surgery, no patient had received any treatment. TCRdb re-called clones from the PCR reads using MiXCR. The sample records roughly 29,000 clones, roughly 19% being singletons. The sample was blood. The receptors were sampled from a female donor with papillary thyroid cancer or a benign thyroid nodule (not recorded which). Some clones in this sample may be carry-over from other donors' samples.

Many counts were recorded for this clone. The V call is TRBV28, the J call TRBJ2-5; 7 bases agree with TRBD1. The CDR3 is 14 amino acids. V was pared by 2 bases and J by 5 bases, with 5 bases of the junction left unmatched. Looked up from germline, CDR1 is MDHEN and CDR2 is SYDVKM. The CDR3 coding sequence is TGTGCCAGCAGTTTAATAGGGGGCAGGGAGACCCAGTACTTC. It codes for CASSLIGGRETQYF.

A few counts support this clone. J is TRBJ1-6 and V is TRBV6-2 or TRBV6-3, with 8 bases fitting TRBD1. This CDR3 is 15 amino acids long. The junction had 8 bases not matched to a gene; V was cut back by 6 bases and J by 7 bases. From germline, CDR1 is MNHEY and CDR2 SVGEGT. For the CDR3, the DNA is TGTGCCAGCAGAACAGGGGGTTTTGGCAATTCACCCCTCCACTTT. It encodes CASRTGGFGNSPLHF.

This clone was seen many times. The chain joins TRBV12-3 or TRBV12-4 to TRBJ1-2; D is ambiguous. CDR3 length: 13 residues. V dropped 1 base and J dropped 1 base, with 4 bases sitting between them. The CDR3 spells CASSLDLNYGYTF. In DNA form, the CDR3 reads TGTGCCAGCAGTTTAGATCTTAACTATGGCTACACCTTC.

The chain links TRBV6-5 to TRBJ2-5; 7 bases line up with TRBD1. Per the germline V gene, CDR1 is MNHEY and CDR2 is SVGAGI. The ends lost 3 bases at V and 5 bases at J; junction bases unmatched: 12. This CDR3 region has 16 residues. CDR3 amino acids: CASSYQWFSRGETQYF. The CDR3 DNA reads as TGTGCCAGCAGTTATCAGTGGTTTAGCAGGGGGGAGACCCAGTACTTC.

This clone is medium-sized. V usage is TRBV6-2 or TRBV6-3 and J usage is TRBJ2-1; D gene uncertain. The germline V gene encodes CDR1 MNHEY and CDR2 SVGEGT. This CDR3 spans 11 amino acids. Trimming left V 6 bases short and J 7 bases short, with 7 bases between. The CDR3 is CASSQYNEQFF. The CDR3, as DNA: TGTGCCAGCAGCCAATATAATGAGCAGTTCTTC.

This clone has at least ten counts. CDR3 bases: TGTGCCAGCAGGCTCTCGGACACTAGATTGGAGACCCAGTACTTC. Translated, it gives CASRLSDTRLETQYF. J is TRBJ2-5 and V is TRBV12-3 or TRBV12-4; D possibly matches TRBD1 or TRBD2 (5 bases each). The CDR3 consists of 15 residues. With 6 bases removed from V and 5 bases from J, the gap between germline ends came to 19 bases.

The rearrangement links TRBV28 to TRBJ2-7; 9 nucleotides line up with TRBD1. Germline loops: CDR1 MDHEN, CDR2 SYDVKM. This CDR3 contains 15 residues. V gave up 7 bases and J gave up 5 bases; unmatched junction bases: 12. CDR3 in DNA: TGTGCCAGCACACCAACCGGGACAGGGTTTAACGAGCAGTACTTC. This sequence encodes CASTPTGTGFNEQYF.

The rearrangement joins TRBV25-1 to TRBJ2-7, with D possibly being TRBD1 or TRBD2 (7 bases each). This CDR3 is 14 amino acids long. Germline CDR1 reads MGHDK; CDR2 reads SYGVNS. V was pared by 5 bases and J by 11 bases, with 22 bases between. In DNA form, the CDR3 reads TGTGCCAGCAGTAAGCGGGACAGCGACTACGATGAGTACTTC. It translates to CASSKRDSDYDEYF.

Many counts were recorded for this clone. The chain uses TRBV30 and TRBJ1-4; D gene uncertain. The CDR3 sequence is 14 residues long. In germline, CDR1 is GTSNPN, CDR2 SVGIG (reference sequence). V lost 2 bases to trimming and J lost 4 bases, with 11 bases between them. The CDR3 region has the DNA TGTGCCTGGAGTTTCTTACAGCTTAATGAAAAACTGTTTTTT. Translating gives CAWSFLQLNEKLFF.

This clone was picked up one time. The chain employs TRBV20-1 and TRBJ1-1; tentative D call: TRBD1 (5 bases). Trimming shortened V by 5 bases and J by 3 bases, and 13 bases separated the two germline ends. This CDR3 contains 13 residues. CDR1 DFQATT and CDR2 SNEGSKA come from the germline V gene (reference sequence). Here the CDR3 reads CSALQGGDTEAFF. The CDR3 nucleotides read TGCAGTGCTCTGCAGGGAGGAGACACTGAAGCTTTCTTT.

The rearrangement links TRBV20-1 to TRBJ2-7; 10 nucleotides agree with TRBD1. From germline, CDR1 is DFQATT and CDR2 SNEGSKA (reference sequence). CDR3 length: 16 residues. The ends lost 6 bases at V and 5 bases at J; junction bases unmatched: 16. The CDR3: CSAPPPWTGGFHEQYF. The CDR3 bases are TGCAGTGCACCGCCGCCTTGGACAGGGGGATTTCACGAGCAGTACTTC.

This clone was seen a handful of times. An end of the junction differs from the germline gene, which may be a read error. The CDR3 bases are TGCAGTGCTAGTAGAGTAGTAGGGGGTACTAGGGCCTTC. It translates to CSASRVVGGTRAF. The V call is TRBV20-1, the J call TRBJ1-2; possible D gene TRBD1, 6 bases. Germline CDR1 and CDR2: DFQATT and SNEGSKA (reference sequence). The CDR3 contains 13 residues.

This clone has ten or more counts. The chain has TRBV10-1 and TRBJ2-2; D unclear. There are 13 residues in the CDR3. Germline V gene data show CDR1 as WNHNN and CDR2 as SYGVQD (reference sequence). V was trimmed by 4 bases and J by 5 bases, leaving 8 bases between them. Here the CDR3 DNA reads TGCGCCAGCAGTGTGATTCGGACCGGGGAGCTGTTTTTT. Protein product: CASSVIRTGELFF.

This clone appeared many times. The chain is built from TRBV7-9 and TRBJ1-2, with TRBD1 as a possible D gene (6 bases). V lost 6 bases to trimming and J lost 0 bases, with 14 bases between them. The CDR3 totals 15 residues. Per the germline V gene, CDR1 is SEHNR and CDR2 is FQNEAQ (reference sequence). The CDR3 bases are TGTGCCAGCAGTCGGGCGGACAGACCTAACTATGGCTACACCTTC. Residues: CASSRADRPNYGYTF.